This T cell receptor (beta chain) is drawn from a study of T cell responses to AZD1222 COVID-19 vaccine (dated by TCRdb to the early 2020s). For the study in its entirety: TCR sequencing covered more than 230 trial participants: 200 to 220 given two doses of AZD1222 and 26 given two doses of MenACWY control vaccine. Trial participants were enrolled into age subgroups of 18-55, 56-69 and 70-plus years, which contained about 150, 28 and 57 TCR-sequenced participants, respectively.

The meaning of the sample's time point label: about 28 days (+/-7) after the second vaccine dose. AZD1222 recipients with second doses at about 4 weeks or about 12 weeks were pooled, because spike-specific TCR depth and breadth did not differ between schedules. Vaccinee samples came from UK trials COV001 and COV002, including a single-blind randomized controlled phase 2/3 trial of AZD1222 (ChAdOx1 nCoV-19) in healthy adults. For TCRbeta chain sequencing, PBMC samples were collected from trial participants at day 0 and at day 28 after the second dose. The CDR3 regions of human TCRbeta chains were analyzed by immunosequencing. Per the source publication's procedure: TCRs in the repertoires were matched against a reference library of SARS-CoV-2-specific TCRs that had been generated with the MIRA antigen-specificity platform. Breadth was defined as the fraction of unique TCRs that were SARS-CoV-2-associated. Depth was defined as the fraction of total T cells that were SARS-CoV-2-associated. Using the MIRA data, each spike-specific TCR was mapped to the spike region that the TCR reacts to and placed in a CD4 or CD8 class. Log10-transformed breadth and depth values were compared by one-way ANOVA with Sidak's multiple comparisons tests. The table was pulled from immuneACCESS by TCRdb, which kept in-frame rearrangements only. Such tables lose some clones; where checked, under half of the loss comes from unresolved V genes, and the rest has no known cause. V and J calls and clone size are those listed in that table; D and trimming were worked out from the DNA. Here the sample has 250,000 to 300,000 clones; about 94% occur a single time. The ten top clones hold around 0.58% of the sample.

As for this clone: This receptor's antigen is unknown. No base quality values were provided; no much bigger clone lies one nucleotide off.

The CDR3 measures 14 amino acids from cysteine to phenylalanine. The sequence is cut down to CDR3 DNA, 42 bases in frame from base 1. V drops 0 bases and J drops 5 bases, leaving 10 bases in between. In the germline V gene (reference sequence), CDR1 corresponds to GTSNPN and CDR2 to SVGIG. What the study reported, not specific to this receptor: Because no day 14 peak-response samples were available, the repertoires could be characterized only after the peak T cell response. Epitopes outside the regions mutated in the B.1.351 and B.1.1.7 variants were reportedly recognized by nearly half of the unique spike-specific TCRs. CD4 TCRs associated with the vaccine covered the entire spike protein, and the dominant responses were in regions 160-218 and 743-854. The 56-69-year group was small, and its depth increase did not reach significance, likely because of low power. Most participants were white British and females outnumbered males, and the authors suggested that clonal diversity may have been underestimated. After two AZD1222 doses, spike-specific TCR breadth and depth were significantly higher than at day 0 and than in MenACWY recipients. Conclusions about previously exposed vaccinees are limited because only six or seven AZD1222 recipients were SARS-CoV-2 seropositive at baseline.

This TCR was recovered from an adult who received the AZD1222 COVID-19 vaccine. The chain was built from TRBV30 and TRBJ2-2; a confident D gene designation cannot be given. The input for sequencing was peripheral blood, taken 28 days after the second AZD1222 dose. The CDR3 region has the sequence CAWSVLKITGELFF. The DNA reads as follows: TGTGCCTGGAGTGTATTGAAGATAACCGGGGAGCTGTTTTTT.